A selection of T cell receptor beta chains follows, all from one sample in a study of PD-1 blockade in classical Hodgkin lymphoma. Produced via immunoSEQ multiplex PCR; TCRdb's table is partial and in-frame only. The sample has some 33,000 clones; 81% are singletons. Here the sequenced sample was peripheral blood mononuclear cells (PBMCs), taken before the fourth cycle of nivolumab. All receptors derive from a human donor with classical Hodgkin lymphoma. CDR3s leave out the opening cysteine and the closing phenylalanine or tryptophan. Fields, in order: clone size, V gene, J gene, CDR3 protein. Clone sizes are given selectively: once, few, many, or a class where the clone is expanded.

.	TRBV2	TRBJ1-2	ATEVANYGYT
.	TRBV6-6	TRBJ1-1	ASSDRGGDTEAF
.	TRBV2	TRBJ2-7	ASTEDSTVYEQY
few	TRBV2	TRBJ2-2	ASSADSGANTGELF
once	TRBV10-1	TRBJ2-7	ASKTEQGIEQY
.	TRBV6-1	TRBJ2-3	ASSERGSTDTQY
.	TRBV28	TRBJ1-1	ASSAPGQEKAF
few	TRBV5-4	TRBJ1-1	ASSSQGAGSPEAF
.	TRBV6-5	TRBJ2-1	ASSYSILAYEQF
once	TRBV11-2	TRBJ2-7	ASSLVIPGARRTYEQY
.	TRBV9	TRBJ2-2	ASSFAPGQGEFGELF
few	TRBV18	TRBJ2-2	ASSPLGRISGELF
once	TRBV7-8	TRBJ2-1	ASSFSIEQF
once	TRBV7-2	TRBJ2-7	ASSSGRGSYEQY
.	TRBV13	TRBJ1-2	ASSLGRGFNYGYT
.	TRBV5-5	TRBJ2-1	ASSPWRAGVYDEQF
.	TRBV4-3	TRBJ1-1	ASSQDGTGRGTEAF
.	TRBV6-6	TRBJ1-3	ASRPGGTGNTIY
.	TRBV9	TRBJ1-4	ASSVGQATNEKLF
.	TRBV10-3	TRBJ1-1	AITGGMLTEAF
.	TRBV7-2	TRBJ2-7	ASSPGLKSYEQY
.	TRBV9	TRBJ1-1	ASSAHEGRRTEAF
.	TRBV19	TRBJ2-3	ASRARGGDTDTQY
.	TRBV29-1	TRBJ2-1	SGTGLTYNEQF
.	TRBV2	TRBJ2-1	ASRIDTYNEQF
.	TRBV7-9	TRBJ1-1	ASSIGQNTEAF
.	TRBV5-6	TRBJ2-1	ASSRDRGIF
.	TRBV11-3	TRBJ2-2	ASSFSGGTGELF
.	TRBV28	TRBJ2-7	ASSLAGGPDLGYEQY
.	TRBV6-5	TRBJ1-3	ASSRRGSGNTIY
.	TRBV18	TRBJ2-3	ASSSGGTRAPDTQY
.	TRBV2	TRBJ1-1	ASSELIGWAEAF
.	TRBV5-1	TRBJ2-5	ASSLWRGQETQY
.	TRBV7-2	TRBJ1-2	ASSLVVGLGGYT
.	TRBV7-2	TRBJ1-1	ASSLVGQGGTEAF
few	TRBV19	TRBJ1-5	ASSSNRDNHNQPQH
.	TRBV11-2	TRBJ2-7	ASSSGLAGVYEQY
.	TRBV15	TRBJ2-2	ATSRKRGGNGELF
.	TRBV18	TRBJ2-1	ASSPPGLGWQF
.	TRBV19	TRBJ1-1	ASSHQGTGSEAF
.	TRBV5-6	TRBJ2-1	ASSLSFRGANEQF
once	TRBV29-1	TRBJ1-1	SAGQLLSTEAF
.	TRBV9	TRBJ1-3	ASSGTGVTGNTIY
.	TRBV4-3	TRBJ2-2	ASSRLPPGQGPGELF
once	TRBV4-3	.	ASSLGTSGAYEQY
.	TRBV4-1	TRBJ2-7	ASSQGTVSSYEQY
.	TRBV7-2	TRBJ2-3	ASSLRIRDTQY
.	TRBV4-2	TRBJ1-1	ASSRVTGATEAF
.	TRBV5-6	TRBJ1-6	ASSTGRAWGSPLH
.	TRBV7-2	TRBJ2-7	ASSPGLKSYEQY
.	TRBV7-2	TRBJ2-3	ASSPREGDTQY
.	TRBV30	TRBJ1-2	AWSSFGGQLSGIYGYT